The 6 T cell receptor beta chains presented below share a single source sample, sequenced in a study of blood T cell repertoires in COVID-19. Clones were sequenced by immunoSEQ multiplex PCR, and TCRdb holds only the in-frame ones, with some missing. The sample yields roughly 250,000 clones, roughly 90% seen once. Sequencing input: peripheral blood. The receptors derive from a woman in her 30s with acute or convalescent COVID-19.

The chain links TRBV12-5 to TRBJ2-3; possibly TRBD2 for D (6 bases). The CDR3 sequence is 15 residues long. CDR1 LGHNT and CDR2 FRNRAP come from the germline V gene. Trimming shortened V by 5 bases and J by 4 bases, and 16 bases separated the two germline ends. The CDR3 bases are TGTGCTAGTGGTCCCAGAGGGCCGGGGGCAGATACGCAGTATTTT. As protein: CASGPRGPGADTQYF.

V gene TRBV18 combines with J gene TRBJ1-5; TRBD1 might be the D (5 bases). The CDR3 is made up of 15 amino acids. Germline CDR1 reads KGHSH; CDR2 reads LQKENI. V lost 6 bases, J lost 3 bases, and 15 bases lay in between. CDR3 DNA sequence: TGTGCCAGCTCGCAAAAGGGAGGGACCAATCAGCCCCAGCATTTT. This codes for CASSQKGGTNQPQHF. Together with reference TRBV18 and TRBJ1-5, the CDR3 gives the full variable domain: NAGVMQNPRHLVRRRGQEARLRCSPMKGHSHVYWYRQLPEEGLKFMVYLQKENIIDESGMPKERFSAEFPKEGPSILRIQQVVRGDSAAYFCASSQKGGTNQPQHFGDGTRLSIL.

The rearrangement uses TRBV7-2 and TRBJ1-2; D ambiguous. The V end was cut by 2 bases, the J end by 2 bases, with 12 bases between. The CDR3 spans 15 residues. Germline CDR1 and CDR2: SGHTA and FQGNSA. The DNA for the CDR3 is TGTGCCAGCAGCTTATTACGGGTTTCCAACTATGGCTACACCTTC. It translates to CASSLLRVSNYGYTF.

The rearrangement links TRBV19 to TRBJ1-5; D gene unclear. CDR3 length: 16 residues. The germline gives CDR1 LNHDA, CDR2 SQIVND (reference sequence). Trimming took off 4 bases at V and 0 bases at J, with 13 bases between the two ends. The DNA for the CDR3 is TGTGCCAGTAGTAACCGGGGTACGTATAGCAATCAGCCCCAGCATTTT. It translates to CASSNRGTYSNQPQHF.

The gene calls are TRBV2 and TRBJ2-7; 7 nucleotides line up with TRBD1. J was trimmed by 2 bases and V by 3 bases; bases with no gene match: 10. The CDR3 extends over 16 amino acids. Germline CDR1 SNHLY, CDR2 FYNNEI. The CDR3 nucleotides read TGTGCCAGCAGTGATCCGACAGGGTTAATTACCTACGAGCAGTACTTC. Amino acid sequence: CASSDPTGLITYEQYF.

The rearrangement joins TRBV6-4 to TRBJ2-3, with 7 bases that match TRBD1. Trimming took 4 bases from V and 3 from J; bases not matched to a gene: 4. Germline-derived CDR1 and CDR2 are MRHNA and SNTAGT. The CDR3 covers 14 residues. CDR3 coding DNA: TGTGCCAGCAGTGGACAGGGTTCAACAGATACGCAGTATTTT. As protein: CASSGQGSTDTQYF.